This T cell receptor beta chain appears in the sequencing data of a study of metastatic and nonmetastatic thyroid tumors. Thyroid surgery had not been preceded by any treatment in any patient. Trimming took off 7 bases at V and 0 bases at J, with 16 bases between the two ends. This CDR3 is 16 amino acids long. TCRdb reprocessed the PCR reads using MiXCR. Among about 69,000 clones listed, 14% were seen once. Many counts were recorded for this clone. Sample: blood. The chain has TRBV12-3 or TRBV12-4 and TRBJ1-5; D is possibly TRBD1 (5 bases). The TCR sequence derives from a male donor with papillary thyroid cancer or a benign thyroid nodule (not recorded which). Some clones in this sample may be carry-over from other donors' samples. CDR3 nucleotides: TGTGCCAGCAAAAGAGGGGCAGACTATAGCAATCAGCCCCAGCATTTT. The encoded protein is CASKRGADYSNQPQHF.